This paragraph reports one T cell receptor (beta chain). This receptor's antigen is unknown. Base-call qualities are not available, and no considerably larger clone is one nucleotide away. The source of the sample is a study of CD8 T cells in ankylosing spondylitis (dated by TCRdb to about 2017). Concerning the study at large: To find TCR variants linked to disease, the study profiled T cell receptor beta repertoires in ankylosing spondylitis patients and healthy donors. In total, the full study cohort was made up of approximately 99 healthy donors and approximately 24 ankylosing spondylitis patients. Peripheral blood samples were taken, and synovial fluid was additionally collected from ankylosing spondylitis patients.

V ends up 5 bases short and J 6 bases short, with an unmatched junction base count of 4. Taken from cysteine to phenylalanine, the CDR3 has 16 residues. CDR3 DNA only is kept here, 48 bases in frame from base 1. CDR1 and CDR2 are read off the germline V gene (reference sequence) as SEHNR and FQNEAQ. Sequencing took place on an Illumina HiSeq 2500. Quantitative 5'-RACE with molecular barcodes was the method used to prepare the TCR beta libraries. On the authors' methods: Disease-linked TCR variants were identified with a new computational method built on a probabilistic model of VDJ rearrangement. In-frame beta chains were kept once TCRdb had trimmed the public reads at Q25 with fastp and called clones with MiXCR. Rows with one shared CDR3 protein collapse into an entry with the most common genes and DNA. TCRdb's processing, not the authors', yielded these V and J calls. Across this sample there are roughly 670,000 distinct CDR3 sequences, with around 19% seen only once. The leading ten clones occupy roughly a fifth of the sample.

Study-wide conclusions, independent of this receptor: The disease-linked clones were reported to be significantly enriched in matched synovial fluid samples from ankylosing spondylitis patients. Blood from ankylosing spondylitis patients appeared to be characterized by a TCR beta motif made up of seven or eight highly homologous amino acid variants. The disease-linked clones had a CD8+ phenotype and were found at relatively low frequencies in peripheral blood. Some TCR beta motif variants had previously been reported in synovial fluid and blood of reactive arthritis patients, which suggested common disease-initiation mechanisms.

This clonotype was obtained from a male donor with ankylosing spondylitis. Sequenced sample: blood, either unsorted or a sorted T cell fraction (not recorded which). This sequence uses TRBV7-9 and TRBJ2-2; TRBD2 agrees with 15 junctional bases. This receptor has the CDR3 CASSIGTSGRSGELFF. The DNA sequence reads TGTGCCAGCAGCATCGGGACTAGCGGGAGGTCCGGGGAGCTGTTTTTT.